The entry that follows covers one TCR beta chain sequence. Its antigen is still unknown. During cDNA synthesis, UMIs that each contained a 6-nucleotide sample barcode were added by means of template switching. TCRdb processed the 5' RACE reads again and assigns one entry to each CDR3 protein, with no DNA. In total, the table holds a few hundred thousand distinct CDR3 sequences. CDR3 length: 14 amino acids. Germline V gives CDR1 SGHAT, CDR2 FQNNGV. This sample was taken from a study of monozygotic twins with inflammatory bowel disease. Points from the study as a whole: No discrimination was achieved between different T cell subtypes. Clonotypes shared with others were fewer in IBD patients than in healthy twins, especially with disease activity.

The sequence was obtained from a human donor with ulcerative colitis or Crohn's disease, or a healthy co-twin of an affected twin (not recorded which). Material: blood. The chain carries TRBV11-2 and TRBJ2-5; absent DNA, TCRdb's TRBD2 call cannot be checked. CDR3 region: CASRVGLSPETQYF.